The subject of this entry is one T cell receptor beta chain. The data were obtained in a study of human T cells and chemical hapten exposure. This sample's time point: pre-sensitization, week 0. The treatment is: therapeutic diphenylcyclopropenone sensitization with weekly scalp DPC. Using its own MiXCR run on the RACE reads, TCRdb lists one record per CDR3 protein. The table lists nearly 110,000 distinct CDR3 sequences, 12% of them singletons. This CDR3 is 15 amino acids long. The germline CDR1 and CDR2 sequences are SGHTA and FQGNSA. V gave up 3 bases and J gave up 3 bases, with 15 bases separating them.

The rearrangement uses TRBV7-2 and TRBJ2-7; D assignment may be TRBD1 or TRBD2 (6 bases each). The sequences come from whole blood, collected in connection with sensitization to the hapten diphenylcyclopropenone (DPC). This sequence was found in a woman between 45 and 60 years old with alopecia areata. Some clones in this sample may be carry-over from other donors' samples. This CDR3 reads CASSFNGGPYYEQYF. The CDR3 DNA reads as TGTGCCAGCAGCTTCAACGGGGGCCCTTACTACGAGCAGTACTTC.